One and the same sample provided the 20 T cell receptor beta chains below, sequenced in a study of shared clonotypes between healthy human individuals. Libraries were prepared by immunoSEQ multiplex PCR; TCRdb keeps only in-frame clonotypes and omits some of them. The sample has over a million clones, approximately 80% seen once. The specimen was memory CD4+ T cells from PBMCs. Subset reported: CD45RA-negative fraction. Every receptor here comes from a man between 18 and 35 years old in good health. Some clones in this sample may be carry-over from other donors' samples.

The CDR3 region has the DNA TGTGCCAGCTCACCCTTTACTACCTACGAGCAGTACTTC. Its translation is CASSPFTTYEQYF. The rearrangement links TRBV18 to TRBJ2-7; no firm D call. The CDR3 contains 13 residues. In germline, CDR1 is KGHSH, CDR2 LQKENI. V lost 3 bases and J 2 bases, leaving 8 bases between the germline ends.

For this clone: This specimen includes other DNA sequences encoding the same CDR3. The chain has TRBV6-6 and TRBJ2-1, with no clear D. The germline V gene has CDR1 MNHNY and CDR2 SVGAGI (reference sequence). Trimming left V 2 bases short and J 4 bases short, with 12 bases between. The CDR3 spans 15 residues. The CDR3 reads CASSYGGPTYNEQFF. The DNA for the CDR3 is TGTGCCAGCAGTTACGGCGGCCCAACGTACAATGAGCAGTTCTTC.

The chain combines TRBV7-2 with TRBJ1-2; no definite D call. Germline values: CDR1 SGHTA, CDR2 FQGNSA. This CDR3 comprises 15 residues. V lost 1 base, J lost 4 bases, and 13 bases lay in between. The CDR3 bases are TGTGCCAGCAGCTTAGAAGTCGGTCCGGGCTATGGCTACACCTTC. This translates into CASSLEVGPGYGYTF.

The chain links TRBV7-9 to TRBJ2-3; a possible D gene is TRBD2 (6 bases). Looked up from germline, CDR1 is SEHNR and CDR2 is FQNEAQ (reference sequence). This CDR3 has 16 amino acids. V gave up 5 bases and J gave up 6 bases, with 21 bases separating them. The CDR3 loop is CASSLLAIHQTDTQYF. CDR3 nucleotides: TGTGCCAGCAGCCTCCTAGCGATACACCAGACGGATACGCAGTATTTT.

The rearrangement uses TRBV19 and TRBJ2-5, with D possibly TRBD1 on 6 matching bases. The CDR3 is made up of 15 amino acids. The germline CDR1 and CDR2 sequences are LNHDA and SQIVND (reference sequence). Trimming shortened V by 5 bases and J by 1 base, and 14 bases separated the two germline ends. CDR3 nucleotide sequence: TGTGCCAGTAGTCCACAAACAGGGTCCCAAGAGACCCAGTACTTC. Translated, it gives CASSPQTGSQETQYF.

The CDR3 coding sequence is TGTGCCAGCAGCTTAGTGGTGCTAGGCTCCTACGAGCAGTACTTC. Its translation: CASSLVVLGSYEQYF. This chain links TRBV7-2 with TRBJ2-7; no clear D. Per germline, CDR1 SGHTA and CDR2 FQGNSA. The CDR3 covers 15 residues. V lost 1 base to trimming and J lost 0 bases, with 10 bases between them.

This chain connects TRBV6-6 to TRBJ1-1, with 7 bases aligning to TRBD1. This CDR3 has 14 amino acids. Trimming took 6 bases from V and 4 from J; bases not matched to a gene: 8. Per germline, CDR1 MNHNY and CDR2 SVGAGI (reference sequence). The CDR3 protein is CASREGALGTEAFF. The CDR3 DNA reads as TGTGCCAGCAGGGAGGGGGCCTTGGGCACTGAAGCTTTCTTT.

The chain uses TRBV6-5 and TRBJ1-1; a weak D match, TRBD1 (6 bases). CDR3 length equals 13 residues. Germline CDR1 MNHEY, CDR2 SVGAGI. The V gene lost 6 bases and the J gene lost 0 bases, with 8 bases spanning the gap. Here the CDR3 reads CASRRQVNTEAFF. The CDR3 DNA sequence: TGTGCCAGCAGAAGACAGGTGAACACTGAAGCTTTCTTT.

This chain links TRBV27 with TRBJ1-5; D is ambiguous. Looked up from germline, CDR1 is MNHEY and CDR2 is SMNVEV (reference sequence). The V end lost 3 bases, the J end lost 11 bases, and 17 bases lay between the germline ends. CDR3 length: 14 residues. As DNA, the CDR3 is TGTGCCAGCAGTTTTTTCGGGGTGGGTCAAGCCCAGCATTTT. Translating gives CASSFFGVGQAQHF.

This sequence joins TRBV6-6 and TRBJ1-1; D is ambiguous. The CDR3 spans 15 residues. Germline CDR1 is MNHNY and CDR2 is SVGAGI (reference sequence). V dropped 4 bases and J dropped 0 bases, with 12 bases sitting between them. The CDR3 loop reads CASSSTDQMNTEAFF. The CDR3 nucleotides read TGTGCCAGCAGTTCCACGGATCAGATGAACACTGAAGCTTTCTTT.

J is TRBJ2-6 and V is TRBV10-1; D may be TRBD1 (6 bases). V gave up 3 bases and J gave up 2 bases, with 17 bases separating them. This CDR3 is 18 amino acids long. CDR1 WNHNN and CDR2 SYGVQD come from the germline V gene (reference sequence). CDR3 DNA sequence: TGCGCCAGCAGTGAAGGGCTGGGGGCCAGGCCTGGGGCCAACGTCCTGACTTTC. This translates into CASSEGLGARPGANVLTF.

This chain joins TRBV7-9 and TRBJ2-5, with a possible D match to TRBD1 (6 bases). This CDR3 region has 15 residues. V gave up 6 bases and J gave up 5 bases, with 19 bases separating them. Germline V gene data show CDR1 as SEHNR and CDR2 as FQNEAQ (reference sequence). CDR3 nucleotides: TGTGCCAGCAGTTACCCCATTGGGGGCCCGGAGACCCAGTACTTC. This sequence encodes CASSYPIGGPETQYF. Based on the CDR3 plus reference TRBV7-9 and TRBJ2-5, the full variable domain is DTGVSQNPRHKITKRGQNVTFRCDPISEHNRLYWYRQTLGQGPEFLTYFQNEAQLEKSRLLSDRFSAERPKGSFSTLEIQRTEQGDSAMYLCASSYPIGGPETQYFGPGTRLLVL.

The gene calls are TRBV14 and TRBJ1-1; 10 positions agree with TRBD1. The J segment lost 6 bases and the V segment lost 4 bases, leaving 2 bases of the junction unmatched. The CDR3 spans 13 residues. Germline CDR1 reads SGHDN; CDR2 reads FVKESK. In DNA, the CDR3 is TGTGCCAGCAGCCGGGGGACAGGGGCTGAAGCTTTCTTT. Its protein product is CASSRGTGAEAFF.

This clone appeared a single time. The rearrangement links TRBV15 to TRBJ2-7; D is tentatively TRBD1 or TRBD2 (5 bases each). The CDR3 covers 16 residues. The germline V gene has CDR1 LNHNV and CDR2 YYDKDF (reference sequence). V gave up 1 base and J gave up 2 bases, with 15 bases separating them. CDR3 loop: CATSRAGSGTPYEQYF. The CDR3 nucleotides read TGTGCCACCAGCAGAGCGGGATCCGGGACCCCCTACGAGCAGTACTTC.

The rearrangement uses TRBV28 and TRBJ1-2; D not resolved. The CDR3 runs to 11 residues. Deletions cut 3 bases from V and 8 bases from J, with 7 bases between. The germline gives CDR1 MDHEN, CDR2 SYDVKM. The CDR3 reads CASSLSRGYTF. Written as DNA, the CDR3 is TGTGCCAGCAGTTTGTCTAGGGGCTACACCTTC.

This rearrangement joins TRBV5-4 to TRBJ1-1; D is undetermined. Trimming removed 4 bases from V and 0 bases from J, with 10 bases in between. This CDR3 is 14 amino acids long. CDR1 is SGHNT and CDR2 is YYREEE in the germline V gene (reference sequence). CDR3 sequence: CASSRASMNTEAFF. CDR3 nucleotide sequence: TGTGCCAGCAGCCGGGCCTCGATGAACACTGAAGCTTTCTTT.

This chain uses TRBV2 with TRBJ1-4, with a weak D call TRBD1 (6 bases). The CDR3 runs 14 residues. Germline loops: CDR1 SNHLY, CDR2 FYNNEI. V was pared by 2 bases and J by 7 bases, with 11 bases between. This CDR3 reads CASSEWGAGEKLFF. The CDR3 coding sequence is TGTGCCAGCAGTGAATGGGGGGCAGGTGAAAAACTGTTTTTT.

The rearrangement links TRBV19 to TRBJ1-1; 9 nucleotides align to TRBD1. With V trimmed by 5 bases and J by 5 bases, 18 bases remained unmatched. This CDR3 region has 18 residues. Germline V gene data show CDR1 as LNHDA and CDR2 as SQIVND (reference sequence). CDR3: CASSPTGQGWGWKTEAFF. The CDR3 DNA is TGTGCCAGTAGTCCCACGGGACAGGGATGGGGTTGGAAAACTGAAGCTTTCTTT. The whole variable domain, remainder taken from reference TRBV19 and TRBJ1-1, is DGGITQSPKYLFRKEGQNVTLSCEQNLNHDAMYWYRQDPGQGLRLIYYSQIVNDFQKGDIAEGYSVSREKKESFPLTVTSAQKNPTAFYLCASSPTGQGWGWKTEAFFGQGTRLTVV.

The V call is TRBV7-3, the J call TRBJ2-1; the D is unclear. The CDR3 spans 14 residues. Germline V CDR1 and CDR2: SGHTA, FQGTGA. Trimming cost V 4 bases and J 8 bases, with 15 bases left between them. The CDR3 here is CASSSDGFADEQFF. The CDR3 DNA reads TGTGCCAGCAGCTCGGACGGTTTTGCGGATGAGCAGTTCTTC.

V and J are TRBV2 and TRBJ1-1, with D uncertain. V was clipped by 5 bases and J by 6 bases, with 16 bases between them. Germline CDR1 is SNHLY and CDR2 is FYNNEI. The length of the CDR3 is 14 residues. As DNA, the CDR3 is TGTGCCAGCAGTCTGACCCGGGCGGACGCTGAAGCTTTCTTT. It is translated as CASSLTRADAEAFF.